Below, one T cell receptor (beta chain) is given with its context. Amplification of TCR beta CDR3 regions was performed using RNA transcripts as template. The TCR CDR3 was amplified in a first-round RT-PCR using the HTBI primer set. TCRdb redid the calling of the multiplex PCR reads with MiXCR, one entry per CDR3 protein. Of approximately 870,000 distinct CDR3 sequences in the sample, over 35% are singletons; the top ten hold 8.9%. This sample is drawn from a study of T cells in Graves' hyperthyroidism and ophthalmopathy. The junction had 11 bases not matched to a gene; V was cut back by 10 bases and J by 5 bases. CDR1 is ENHRY and CDR2 is SYGVKD in the germline V gene. This CDR3 has 14 amino acids.

V is TRBV10-3 and J is TRBJ1-5, with TRBD1 identical over 7 bases. Sequenced material: blood. This clonotype originated in a man younger than 30 with Graves' hyperthyroidism. In nucleotides, the CDR3 is TGTGCCACCTCTACAGGGGCGGTCGATCAGCCCCAGCATTTT. It encodes CATSTGAVDQPQHF.